This TCR beta chain came from a study of blood T cell repertoires in COVID-19 (TCRdb year 2020). Looking at the study overall: Samples from collaborators originated in the United States, Italy and Spain and spanned both the acute and convalescent phases of COVID-19. The prospective study material was composed of cDNA or gDNA derived from T cells, B-cell-depleted T cells, or PBMCs. Subjects who had been exposed to COVID-19, were actively infected with it, or had recovered from it provided the deeply sampled blood TCRbeta repertoires that made up the dataset. The repertoires were released in a freely available public database intended as a resource for research on the immune response to SARS-CoV-2. The samples were drawn from the first 160 participants of the ongoing ImmuneRACE study and from 1,254 subjects provided by 6 global collaborators. Sample metadata almost always included a de-identified subject ID, COVID-19 status, age in years and sex. Where available, HLA class I and class II types were obtained from metadata supplied by the sample provider rather than from assay-based typing.

TCRbeta CDR3 regions were amplified from genomic DNA by means of the immunoSEQ Assay, a bias-controlled multiplex PCR. Per the original workflow: Within the assay, amplification of reference gene primers was used to estimate how many nucleated cells each sample contained. To quantify the absolute abundance of each unique TCRbeta CDR3 rearrangement, sequence reads were collapsed and filtered. For each sample, productive Simpson clonality was calculated as the square root of Simpson's diversity index over productive rearrangements. Sourced from immuneACCESS, this table was stored by TCRdb with only in-frame sequences that have V and J called. A share of the clones is absent; for the studies checked, an unresolved V gene accounts for under half, and the remainder has no known explanation. For V, J and clone size, that table is used; D and trimming come from the DNA. This sample gives roughly 70,000 clones in total; about 88% of them show up just once. About 4% of the sample is in the top ten clones.

Remarks on this clone: The specificity of this receptor is unknown. Base qualities are missing; no much larger clone stands one base away.

V is cut by 3 bases and J by 3 bases, and the space between the germline ends is 9 bases. From the cysteine through the phenylalanine, the CDR3 covers 14 amino acids. The entry retains the CDR3 DNA only, 42 bases that are in frame from base 1. CDR1 and CDR2, looked up from the germline V gene, are SGDLS and YYNGEE. Study-wide findings and limitations: Clinical and demographic metadata were provided uncurated, with the amount varying by source and participant.

The collaborating institutions used their own protocols to collect whole blood in K2EDTA tubes. Collaborator samples were shipped for TCRbeta analysis as frozen whole blood, isolated PBMCs, or DNA extracted from either sample type. The sequence links TRBV9 to TRBJ2-2; perhaps TRBD2 is the D gene, with 5 bases matching. This clonotype was sampled from a man in his sixties or seventies with active COVID-19. Input material: peripheral blood. The sequenced DNA: TGTGCCAGCAGCGGAGGGCCTTACACCGGGGAGCTGTTTTTT. This codes for CASSGGPYTGELFF.